This T cell receptor (beta chain) was sequenced in a study of shared clonotypes between healthy human individuals. Sequencing was performed with immunoSEQ multiplex PCR; in TCRdb, only in-frame clones are kept and a portion is missing. This sample carries about 2,200,000 clones, 85% to 95% of them seen once, and the ten largest clones take 1.7%. Naive CD8 cells lacked CD45RO and underwent positive selection for CCR7, leaving out terminally differentiated effector memory CD45RA+ cells. Donors were healthy HIV-negative adults without recent acute infections or vaccinations. CDR1 is SQVTM, CDR2 ANQGSEA, per germline. CDR3 length: 12 residues. Trimming shortened V by 4 bases and J by 6 bases, and 10 bases separated the two germline ends.

The sequenced material came from naive CD8+ T cells from PBMCs. The gene calls are TRBV29-1 and TRBJ2-1; no firm D call. This receptor was taken from a man aged 18 to 35 in good health. Some clones in this sample may be carry-over from other donors' samples. The DNA for the CDR3 is TGCAGCGTTGCCCCCGCGAGCAATGAGCAGTTCTTC. Amino acid sequence: CSVAPASNEQFF.